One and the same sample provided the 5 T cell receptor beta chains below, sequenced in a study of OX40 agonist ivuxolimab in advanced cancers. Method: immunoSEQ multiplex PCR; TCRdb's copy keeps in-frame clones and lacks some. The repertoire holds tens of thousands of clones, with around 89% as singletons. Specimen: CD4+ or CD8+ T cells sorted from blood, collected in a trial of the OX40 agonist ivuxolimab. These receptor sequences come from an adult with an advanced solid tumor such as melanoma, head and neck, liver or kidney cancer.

CDR3: CSAPGEAEAFF. The CDR3 bases are TGCAGTGCTCCAGGGGAGGCTGAAGCTTTCTTT. The gene calls are TRBV20-1 and TRBJ1-1; possible D gene TRBD1, 6 bases. Trimming took off 5 bases at V and 6 bases at J, with 10 bases between the two ends. The germline V gene encodes CDR1 DFQATT and CDR2 SNEGSKA (reference sequence). The CDR3 runs to 11 residues.

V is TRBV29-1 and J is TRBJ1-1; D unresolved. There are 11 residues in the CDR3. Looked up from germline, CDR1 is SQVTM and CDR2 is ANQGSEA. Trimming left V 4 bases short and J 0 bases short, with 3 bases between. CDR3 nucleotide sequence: TGCAGCGTTGCGATGAACACTGAAGCTTTCTTT. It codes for CSVAMNTEAFF.

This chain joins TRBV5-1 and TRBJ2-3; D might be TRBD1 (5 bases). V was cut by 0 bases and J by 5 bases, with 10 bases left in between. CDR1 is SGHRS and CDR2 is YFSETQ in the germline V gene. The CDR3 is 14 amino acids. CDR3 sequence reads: CASSLAGLGDTQYF. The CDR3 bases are TGCGCCAGCAGCTTGGCAGGGTTAGGAGATACGCAGTATTTT. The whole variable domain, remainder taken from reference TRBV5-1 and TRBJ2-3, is KAGVTQTPRYLIKTRGQQVTLSCSPISGHRSVSWYQQTPGQGLQFLFEYFSETQRNKGNFPGRFSGRQFSNSRSEMNVSTLELGDSALYLCASSLAGLGDTQYFGPGTRLTVL.

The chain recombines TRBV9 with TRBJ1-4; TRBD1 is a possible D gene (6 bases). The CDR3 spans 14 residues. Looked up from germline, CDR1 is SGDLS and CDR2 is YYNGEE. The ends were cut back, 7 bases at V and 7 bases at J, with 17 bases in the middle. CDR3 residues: CASGPHRVAEKLFF. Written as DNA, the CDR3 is TGTGCCAGCGGCCCTCACAGGGTGGCTGAAAAACTGTTTTTT. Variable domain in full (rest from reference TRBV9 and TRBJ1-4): DSGVTQTPKHLITATGQRVTLRCSPRSGDLSVYWYQQSLDQGLQFLIQYYNGEERAKGNILERFSAQQFPDLHSELNLSSLELGDSALYFCASGPHRVAEKLFFGSGTQLSVL.

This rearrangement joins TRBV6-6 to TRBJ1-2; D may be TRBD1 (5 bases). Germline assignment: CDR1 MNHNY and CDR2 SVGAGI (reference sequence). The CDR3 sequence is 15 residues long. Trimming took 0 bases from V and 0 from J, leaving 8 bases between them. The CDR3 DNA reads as TGTGCCAGCAGTTACTCGGGGGGGTCTAACTATGGCTACACCTTC. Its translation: CASSYSGGSNYGYTF.